This passage covers 11 T cell receptor beta chains from one sample sequenced in a study of lymphopenia after photon versus proton radiotherapy (dated by TCRdb to about 2019). The library was generated by the immunoSEQ multiplex PCR assay. What TCRdb holds here is the immuneACCESS table cut down to in-frame rearrangements. Part of the clones is not present; checked against another copy, under half of the missing clones reflect an unresolved V gene, and the others are unexplained. The sample data list fewer than 4,000 clones, and roughly two thirds of these were observed just once. Clones ranked in the top ten supply about 59% of the sample. The specimen comprised peripheral blood, sampled from a patient treated with proton-based radiotherapy. Receptor source: a man older than 75 with esophageal cancer.

The chain uses TRBV10-3 and TRBJ2-7; D unresolved. Germline loops: CDR1 ENHRY, CDR2 SYGVKD. Trimming cost V 0 bases and J 0 bases, with 9 bases left between them. The CDR3 covers 15 residues. CDR3 in amino acids: CAISESGVSSYEQYF. The CDR3 DNA reads as TGTGCCATCAGTGAGTCTGGGGTGAGCTCCTACGAGCAGTACTTC.

This clone was seen a few times. The chain uses TRBV27 and TRBJ1-5, with D unresolved. The CDR3 length is 13 residues. The ends were cut back, 5 bases at V and 4 bases at J, with 9 bases in the middle. Germline-derived CDR1 and CDR2 are MNHEY and SMNVEV (reference sequence). Here the CDR3 DNA reads TGTGCCAGCAGTCAGACATTAAATCAGCCCCAGCATTTT. This translates into CASSQTLNQPQHF.

The rearrangement uses TRBV27 and TRBJ1-1; tentatively, D is TRBD1 (5 bases). V lost 3 bases and J 8 bases, leaving 10 bases between the germline ends. The CDR3 sequence is 12 residues long. Germline CDR1 reads MNHEY; CDR2 reads SMNVEV (reference sequence). CDR3 DNA sequence: TGTGCCAGCAGTTTGCCGGGGGGGGAAGCTTTCTTT. Translated: CASSLPGGEAFF.

The chain has TRBV7-2 and TRBJ1-5; D not resolved. CDR1 SGHTA and CDR2 FQGNSA come from the germline V gene. The germline V and J ends were trimmed by 5 bases and 2 bases, with 7 bases remaining between them. CDR3 length equals 13 residues. CDR3: CASSPDGNQPQHF. CDR3 DNA: TGTGCCAGCAGCCCCGACGGCAATCAGCCCCAGCATTTT. Based on the CDR3 plus reference TRBV7-2 and TRBJ1-5, the full variable domain is GAGVSQSPSNKVTEKGKDVELRCDPISGHTALYWYRQSLGQGLEFLIYFQGNSAPDKSGLPSDRFSAERTGGSVSTLTIQRTQQEDSAVYLCASSPDGNQPQHFGDGTRLSIL.

The chain uses TRBV7-3 and TRBJ2-7; TRBD2 matches 11 bases. After removal of 5 bases from V and 6 bases from J, the junction contained 9 bases not matched to a gene. Germline-derived CDR1 and CDR2 are SGHTA and FQGTGA. This CDR3 is 15 amino acids long. In DNA, the CDR3 is TGTGCCAGCAGCACTAGCGGGGGCCCCGGGATCGAGCAGTACTTC. As protein: CASSTSGGPGIEQYF.

The V gene is TRBV9, the J gene TRBJ2-6; the match to TRBD1 covers 10 bases. Per the germline V gene, CDR1 is SGDLS and CDR2 is YYNGEE. V lost 4 bases, J lost 4 bases, and 8 bases stayed unmatched. CDR3 size: 17 residues. CDR3 sequence reads: CASSWDRGDPGANVLTF. CDR3 nucleotides: TGTGCCAGCAGCTGGGACAGGGGCGACCCCGGGGCCAACGTCCTGACTTTC.

By share, this clone counts as large. The J gene is TRBJ1-6, the V gene TRBV7-2; TRBD1 agrees at 7 bases. Germline CDR1 is SGHTA and CDR2 is FQGNSA. This CDR3 comprises 14 residues. The trim removed 1 base at V and 8 bases at J, leaving 2 bases unmatched. CDR3 sequence reads: CASSLVDRDSPLHF. CDR3 nucleotide sequence: TGTGCCAGCAGCTTAGTAGACAGGGATTCACCCCTCCACTTT. The variable domain in full, with the rest retrieved from reference TRBV7-2 and TRBJ1-6, is GAGVSQSPSNKVTEKGKDVELRCDPISGHTALYWYRQSLGQGLEFLIYFQGNSAPDKSGLPSDRFSAERTGGSVSTLTIQRTQQEDSAVYLCASSLVDRDSPLHFGNGTRLTVT.

V gene TRBV6-5 combines with J gene TRBJ1-2, with D perhaps matching TRBD1 (6 bases). In germline, CDR1 is MNHEY, CDR2 SVGAGI. CDR3 length: 15 residues. Trimming cost V 5 bases and J 4 bases, with 17 bases left between them. CDR3 region: CASSHHRDRTYGYTF. For the CDR3, the DNA is TGTGCCAGCAGTCATCACAGGGATCGTACCTATGGCTACACCTTC.

The V call is TRBV27, the J call TRBJ2-2; 9 bases are shared with TRBD2. The CDR3 is made up of 16 amino acids. Germline lookup yields CDR1 MNHEY and CDR2 SMNVEV (reference sequence). V shed 7 bases, J shed 6 bases, and the junction held 12 bases outside the gene matches. The CDR3 loop reads CASNPRGRGGSGELFF. The CDR3 bases are TGTGCCAGCAACCCTAGGGGGCGGGGGGGCTCCGGGGAGCTGTTTTTT.

This clone qualifies as medium-sized. The chain is built from TRBV28 and TRBJ1-3; D is ambiguous. Germline CDR1 MDHEN, CDR2 SYDVKM. Trimming pared 10 bases from V and 0 bases from J, leaving 10 bases between. CDR3 length: 13 amino acids. The CDR3 region is CATSLSSGNTIYF. For the CDR3, the DNA is TGTGCCACCTCCTTGAGCTCTGGAAACACCATATATTTT.

The chain uses TRBV19 and TRBJ1-2, with TRBD1 matching over 8 bases. Per the germline V gene, CDR1 is LNHDA and CDR2 is SQIVND (reference sequence). V lost 5 bases and J lost 4; bases outside the gene matches: 3. There are 13 residues in the CDR3. The CDR3 region has the DNA TGTGCCAGTAGTGTGACAGGGGCCTATGGCTACACCTTC. Protein sequence: CASSVTGAYGYTF.